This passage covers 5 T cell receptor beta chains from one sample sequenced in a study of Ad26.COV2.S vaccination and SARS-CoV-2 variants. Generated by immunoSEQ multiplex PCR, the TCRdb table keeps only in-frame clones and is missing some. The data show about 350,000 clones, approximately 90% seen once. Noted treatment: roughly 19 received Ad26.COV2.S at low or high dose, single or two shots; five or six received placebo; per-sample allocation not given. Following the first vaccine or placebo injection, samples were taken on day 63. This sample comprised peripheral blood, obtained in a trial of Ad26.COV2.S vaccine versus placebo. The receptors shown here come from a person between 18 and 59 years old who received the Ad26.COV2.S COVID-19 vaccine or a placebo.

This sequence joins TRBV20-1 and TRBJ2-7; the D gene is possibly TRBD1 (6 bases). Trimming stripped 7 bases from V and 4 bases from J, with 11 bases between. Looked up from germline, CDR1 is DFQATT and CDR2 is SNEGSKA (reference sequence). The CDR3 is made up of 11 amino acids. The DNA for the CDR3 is TGCAGTGTAGCCAGGGGTTACGAGCAGTACTTC. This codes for CSVARGYEQYF.

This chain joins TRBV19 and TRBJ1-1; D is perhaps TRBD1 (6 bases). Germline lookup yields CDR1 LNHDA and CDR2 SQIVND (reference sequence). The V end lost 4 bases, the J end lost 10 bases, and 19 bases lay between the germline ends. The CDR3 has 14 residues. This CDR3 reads CASSTGGPATPAFF. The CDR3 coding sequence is TGTGCCAGTAGTACCGGGGGGCCCGCCACCCCAGCTTTCTTT.

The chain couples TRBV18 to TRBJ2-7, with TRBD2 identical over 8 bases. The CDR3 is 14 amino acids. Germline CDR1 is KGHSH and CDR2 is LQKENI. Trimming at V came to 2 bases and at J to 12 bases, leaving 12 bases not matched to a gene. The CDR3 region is CASSPLLAEPPRYF. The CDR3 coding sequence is TGTGCCAGCTCACCATTACTAGCGGAGCCCCCGCGGTACTTC.

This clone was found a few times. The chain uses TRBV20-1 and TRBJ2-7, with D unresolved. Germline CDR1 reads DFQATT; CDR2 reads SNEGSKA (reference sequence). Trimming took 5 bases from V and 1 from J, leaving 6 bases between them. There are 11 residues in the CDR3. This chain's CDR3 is CSAYQSYEQYF. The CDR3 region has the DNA TGCAGTGCTTACCAGTCCTACGAGCAGTACTTC.

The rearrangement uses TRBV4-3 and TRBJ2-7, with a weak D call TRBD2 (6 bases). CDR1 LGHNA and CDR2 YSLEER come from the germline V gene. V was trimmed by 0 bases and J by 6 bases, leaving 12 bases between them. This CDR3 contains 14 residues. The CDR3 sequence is CASSQDRGSLEQYF. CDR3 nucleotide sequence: TGCGCCAGCAGCCAAGATCGGGGGTCCCTCGAGCAGTACTTC.